Here is one T cell receptor beta chain with its context. Germline CDR1 MNHEY, CDR2 SMNVEV (reference sequence). The CDR3 sequence is 15 residues long. Unmatched junction bases numbered 3, after V lost 2 bases and J lost 3 bases. Per the study methods: Reference gene primer amplification gave nucleated cell count estimates. TCRdb's table, derived via immunoSEQ multiplex PCR, lists solely in-frame clones and lacks some. The V and J calls and the clone size are those of that table, but D and trimming were determined from the DNA. This sample yields 54,000 or so clones, of which about nine tenths are seen a single time; under 9% belongs to the top ten. These data belong to a study of blood T cell repertoires in COVID-19. Study context: In each case, the material was cDNA or gDNA derived from T cells, B-cell-depleted T cells, or PBMCs.

The gene calls are TRBV27 and TRBJ2-2, with 7 bases lining up with TRBD2. This sequence was found in a man aged 50-59 years with active COVID-19. Sequencing was carried out using peripheral blood. DNA of the CDR3: TGTGCCAGCAGTTTACGCGGGAGTTACACCGGGGAGCTGTTTTTT. It codes for CASSLRGSYTGELFF.